This section outlines one T cell receptor beta chain sequence together with its context. The antigen remains undetermined. TCRdb re-analysed the reads in MiXCR, keeping a single row per CDR3 protein. The table lists 170,000 or so distinct CDR3 sequences, roughly a sixth of them singletons. The record originates from a study of T cell repertoires in cytomegalovirus infection. Findings and limits, study-wide: The ex vivo response was dominated by HLA-C-restricted CMV-specific TCR beta clonotypes.

J gave up 7 bases and V 7 bases, and 12 bases lay outside the gene matches. CDR3 length: 15 residues. The V gene's germline CDR1 is MNHNY and CDR2 SVGAGI (reference sequence). This sequence originates from a human donor in good health (CMV status not recorded). Some clones in this sample may be carry-over from other donors' samples. Sequenced input: CD8+ T cells from PBMCs. The chain couples TRBV6-6 to TRBJ1-1, with TRBD1 matching over 10 bases. The CDR3 nucleotides are TGTGCCAGCACCGAGGATGGACAGGGGGGTAGTGAAGCTTTCTTT. Translation: CASTEDGQGGSEAFF.